The T cell receptor beta chain described here comes from a study of blood T cell repertoires in COVID-19. Whole-study context: Researchers got acute and convalescent COVID-19 samples from the United States, Italy and Spain. T cells, B-cell-depleted T cells, or PBMCs supplied cDNA or gDNA.

Profiled with immunoSEQ multiplex PCR; TCRdb holds only in-frame clones, not every one. The sample has about 280,000 clones, 85% to 90% seen once. Looked up from germline, CDR1 is SGHTA and CDR2 is FQGNSA. This CDR3 is 15 amino acids long. V was pared by 3 bases and J by 4 bases, with 15 bases between. Sample: peripheral blood. The chain joins TRBV7-2 to TRBJ2-5; TRBD2 might be the D (6 bases). The receptor comes from a human donor in a cohort sampled during active COVID-19. Here the CDR3 reads CASSFPTSQAETQYF. DNA of the CDR3: TGTGCCAGCAGCTTCCCGACTAGTCAGGCAGAGACCCAGTACTTC.